This T cell receptor (beta chain) was retrieved from a study of cytomegalovirus exposure and HLA in healthy donors. The assay was immunoSEQ multiplex PCR, and TCRdb's table has in-frame clones only and misses some. The sample shows a few hundred thousand clones, just over 85% of them seen only once. The CDR3 is made up of 16 amino acids. CDR1 MNHEY and CDR2 SVGAGI come from the germline V gene. Trimming cost V 0 bases and J 4 bases; bases outside gene matches: 9. The chain employs TRBV6-5 and TRBJ2-7; TRBD1 matches at 7 bases. The receptor was derived from a woman aged 18-29 years in good health and CMV-seronegative. Specimen: PBMCs. CDR3 coding DNA: TGTGCCAGCAGTTACTCGAAAGGGACAGAAGATTACGAGCAGTACTTC. The encoded protein is CASSYSKGTEDYEQYF.